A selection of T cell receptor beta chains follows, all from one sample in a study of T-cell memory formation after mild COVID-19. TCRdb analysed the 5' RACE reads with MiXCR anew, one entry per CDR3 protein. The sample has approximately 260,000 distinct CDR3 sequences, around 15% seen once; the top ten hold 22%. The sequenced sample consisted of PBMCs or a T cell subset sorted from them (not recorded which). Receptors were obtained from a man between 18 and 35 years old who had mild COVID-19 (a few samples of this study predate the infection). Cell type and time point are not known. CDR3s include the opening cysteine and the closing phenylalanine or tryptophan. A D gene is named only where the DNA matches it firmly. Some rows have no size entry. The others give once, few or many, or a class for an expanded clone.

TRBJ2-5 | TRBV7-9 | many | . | CASSYWAVQETQYF | TGTGCCAGCAGCTATTGGGCCGTGCAAGAGACCCAGTACTTC
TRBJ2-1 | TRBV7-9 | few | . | CASSFQGPTYNEQFF | TGTGCCAGCAGCTTTCAGGGGCCGACCTACAATGAGCAGTTCTTC
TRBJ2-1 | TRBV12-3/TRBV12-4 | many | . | CASRPRGSSYNEQFF | TGTGCCAGCAGGCCCCGGGGGAGCTCCTACAATGAGCAGTTCTTC
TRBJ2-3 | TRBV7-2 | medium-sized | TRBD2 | CASSPGGPLTDTQYF | TGTGCCAGCAGCCCGGGGGGGCCCCTCACAGATACGCAGTATTTT
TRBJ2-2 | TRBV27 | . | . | CASSPDRPLNTGELFF | TGTGCCAGCAGTCCCGACAGGCCCTTGAACACCGGGGAGCTGTTTTTT
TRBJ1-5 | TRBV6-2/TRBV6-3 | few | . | CASSYLSSPNQPQHF | TGTGCCAGCAGTTACCTGTCCTCTCCAAATCAGCCCCAGCATTTT
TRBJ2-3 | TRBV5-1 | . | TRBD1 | CASSLETGWKTDTQYF | TGCGCCAGCAGCCTCGAGACAGGGTGGAAGACAGATACGCAGTATTTT
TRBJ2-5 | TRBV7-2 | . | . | CASSPVWMGETQYF | TGTGCCAGCAGCCCCGTATGGATGGGGGAGACCCAGTACTTC
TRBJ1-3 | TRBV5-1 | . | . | CASSLTADSGNTIYF | TGCGCCAGCAGCTTGACAGCGGACTCTGGAAACACCATATATTTT
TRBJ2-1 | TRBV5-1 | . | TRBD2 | CASQGLAGGLNEQFF | TGCGCCAGCCAGGGACTAGCGGGGGGCCTCAATGAGCAGTTCTTC
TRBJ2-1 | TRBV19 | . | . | CASSIDMGTPYNEQFF | TGTGCCAGTAGTATAGATATGGGGACCCCCTACAATGAGCAGTTCTTC
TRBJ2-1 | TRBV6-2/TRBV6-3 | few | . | CASTLLGSSYNEQFF | TGTGCCAGCACCCTACTGGGGAGCTCCTACAATGAGCAGTTCTTC
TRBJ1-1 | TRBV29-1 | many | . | CSVLGGRGTEAFF | TGCAGCGTTCTTGGGGGCAGAGGAACTGAAGCTTTCTTT
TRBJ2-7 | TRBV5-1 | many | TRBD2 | CASSDSGGGYEQYF | TGCGCCAGCAGCGATAGCGGGGGAGGATACGAGCAGTACTTC
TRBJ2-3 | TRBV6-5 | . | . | CASSYFYTQYF | TGTGCCAGCAGTTACTTCTATACGCAGTATTTT
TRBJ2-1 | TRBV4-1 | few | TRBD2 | CASTVGLAFDEQFF | TGCGCCAGCACCGTTGGACTAGCATTCGATGAGCAGTTCTTC
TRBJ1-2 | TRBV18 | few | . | CASSPDEANYGYTF | TGTGCCAGCTCACCCGACGAAGCTAACTATGGCTACACCTTC
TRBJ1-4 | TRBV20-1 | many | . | CSARSGVINEKLFF | TGCAGTGCTAGATCGGGGGTCATTAATGAAAAACTGTTTTTT
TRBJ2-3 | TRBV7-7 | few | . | CASSPFGPGGPDTQYF | TGTGCTAGCAGCCCTTTTGGGCCAGGGGGGCCAGATACGCAGTATTTT
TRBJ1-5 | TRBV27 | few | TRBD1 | CARIQGALGQPQHF | TGTGCCAGGATACAGGGGGCGTTGGGACAGCCCCAGCATTTT
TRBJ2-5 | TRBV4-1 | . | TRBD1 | CASSQALTGTGLSETQYF | TGCGCCAGCAGCCAAGCATTGACCGGGACAGGGCTCTCAGAGACCCAGTACTTC
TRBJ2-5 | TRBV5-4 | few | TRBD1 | CASSRDAGTGETQYF | TGTGCCAGCAGCCGAGACGCCGGGACAGGGGAGACCCAGTACTTC
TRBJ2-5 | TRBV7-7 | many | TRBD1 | CASSSDRGETQYF | TGTGCCAGCAGCTCGGACAGGGGAGAGACCCAGTACTTC
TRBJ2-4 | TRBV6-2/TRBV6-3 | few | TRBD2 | CASSYPTSGWNIQYF | TGTGCCAGCAGTTACCCGACTAGCGGATGGAACATTCAGTACTTC
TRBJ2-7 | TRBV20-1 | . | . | CSASPEYEKYF | TGCAGTGCTAGCCCCGAATACGAGAAGTACTTC
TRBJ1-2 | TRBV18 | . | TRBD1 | CASSPNTGVAGYTF | TGTGCCAGCTCACCAAACACAGGGGTGGCTGGCTACACCTTC
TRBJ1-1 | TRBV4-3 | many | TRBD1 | CASSPGTANSGTEAFF | TGCGCCAGCAGCCCCGGGACAGCCAATTCAGGCACTGAAGCTTTCTTT
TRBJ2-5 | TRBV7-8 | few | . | CASSFGVAETQYF | TGTGCCAGCAGCTTTGGGGTGGCGGAGACCCAGTACTTC
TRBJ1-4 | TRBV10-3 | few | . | CAPWGKLFF | TGTGCCCCCTGGGGAAAACTGTTTTTT
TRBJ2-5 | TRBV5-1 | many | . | CASTPVTSPTETQYF | TGCGCCAGCACGCCGGTCACCTCCCCCACAGAGACCCAGTACTTC
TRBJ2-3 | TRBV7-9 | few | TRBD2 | CASSPQTSGQWDTQYF | TGTGCCAGCAGCCCCCAGACTAGCGGGCAGTGGGATACGCAGTATTTT
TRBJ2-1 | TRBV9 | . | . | CASSPSRNEQFF | TGTGCCAGCAGCCCTTCCCGCAATGAGCAGTTCTTC
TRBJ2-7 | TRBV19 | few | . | CASRYRQGHYEQYF | TGTGCCAGTAGGTATAGGCAGGGACACTACGAGCAGTACTTC
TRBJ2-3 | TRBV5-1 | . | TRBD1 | CASSLGDRAGDTQYF | TGCGCCAGCAGCTTGGGGGACAGGGCCGGCGATACGCAGTATTTT
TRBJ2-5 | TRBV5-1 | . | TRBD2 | CASSFLAGSGETQYF | TGCGCCAGCAGCTTTTTAGCGGGGAGTGGGGAGACCCAGTACTTC
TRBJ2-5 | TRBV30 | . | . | CAWSGGTETQYF | TGTGCCTGGAGTGGGGGTACGGAGACCCAGTACTTC
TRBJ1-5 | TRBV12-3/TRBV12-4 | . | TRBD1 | CASSSHRGLGQPQHF | TGTGCCAGCAGTTCCCACAGGGGGCTAGGTCAGCCCCAGCATTTT
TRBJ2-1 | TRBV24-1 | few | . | CATSHGGSYNEQFF | TGTGCCACTTCCCACGGGGGATCATACAATGAGCAGTTCTTC